This T cell receptor (beta chain) is drawn from a study of blood T cell repertoires in COVID-19. Assay: immunoSEQ multiplex PCR; the TCRdb copy retains only in-frame clones and omits some. The sample carries about 370,000 clones, roughly nine tenths recorded once. Everyone who took part was about 18 to 90 years old, and they came from about two dozen US areas. Clinical history as reported by participants underpinned cohort assignment. Cohort 3 donors counted as recovered after two negative PCRs, clearance, or resolved symptoms. The CDR3 consists of 15 residues. V dropped 0 bases and J dropped 4; count of bases not matched to a gene: 2. Germline CDR1 SEHNR, CDR2 FQNEAQ (reference sequence).

The origin of this receptor is a man aged 18 to 30 who had recovered from COVID-19. Material: PBMCs or T cells enriched from blood (not recorded which). The genes are TRBV7-9 and TRBJ1-1, with 10 nucleotides matching TRBD1. In DNA, the CDR3 is TGTGCCAGCAGCTTAGCGGGACAGGGGAGCACTGAAGCTTTCTTT. It translates to CASSLAGQGSTEAFF.